These 25 T cell receptor beta chains came from one sample sequenced in a study of blood T cell repertoires in COVID-19. Profiling relied on immunoSEQ multiplex PCR, and the TCRdb table lists in-frame clones only, not all of them. Here the sample spans about 40,000 clones, 91% being singletons. The sample consisted of peripheral blood. Receptors were obtained from a woman in her twenties or thirties in a cohort sampled during active COVID-19.

This chain joins TRBV4-1 and TRBJ1-2; TRBD1 aligns across 9 bases. This CDR3 has 17 amino acids. J lost 0 bases, V lost 4 bases, and 9 bases had no gene match. The germline CDR1 and CDR2 sequences are MGHRA and YSYEKL. The CDR3 nucleotides are TGCGCCAGCAGCCCGGGACAGGGTGGGGGTTCTAACTATGGCTACACCTTC. Translated: CASSPGQGGGSNYGYTF.

This chain connects TRBV7-2 to TRBJ2-5; 8 positions agree with TRBD2. CDR1 and CDR2 from the germline V gene are SGHTA and FQGNSA. The CDR3 contains 15 residues. The J segment lost 11 bases and the V segment lost 5 bases, leaving 16 bases of the junction unmatched. The CDR3 here is CASSPERAGGPTQYF. The CDR3 coding sequence is TGTGCCAGCAGCCCAGAAAGGGCGGGAGGCCCTACTCAGTACTTC.

The J gene is TRBJ1-1, the V gene TRBV5-5; D is undetermined. V was shortened by 0 bases and J by 4 bases, with 16 bases between the two germline ends. Germline values: CDR1 SGHKS, CDR2 YYEKEE (reference sequence). This CDR3 has 16 amino acids. CDR3 nucleotide sequence: TGTGCCAGCAGCTTGGCAGGCACCCCGGTCGGCACTGAAGCTTTCTTT. It encodes CASSLAGTPVGTEAFF.

The V and J genes are TRBV5-1 and TRBJ2-7; 9 bases line up with TRBD1. The germline V gene has CDR1 SGHRS and CDR2 YFSETQ. V was pared by 4 bases and J by 6 bases, with 8 bases of the junction left unmatched. The CDR3 is 14 residues long. This chain's CDR3 is CASSGLDRGSEQYF. The CDR3 DNA reads as TGCGCCAGCAGCGGTCTGGACAGGGGATCCGAGCAGTACTTC.

The rearrangement links TRBV2 to TRBJ2-5; D is perhaps TRBD1 (6 bases). Trimming pared 7 bases from V and 1 base from J, leaving 13 bases between. Germline values: CDR1 SNHLY, CDR2 FYNNEI. The CDR3 runs 14 residues. CDR3 region: CASTDPTGQETQYF. The CDR3 nucleotides are TGTGCCAGCACCGACCCGACAGGCCAAGAGACCCAGTACTTC.

The chain's CDR3 is CASSYDGAYGYTF. The CDR3 nucleotides read TGTGCCAGCAGTTACGATGGGGCCTATGGCTACACCTTC. The chain employs TRBV6-5 and TRBJ1-2; TRBD1 is a possible D gene (5 bases). The V and J ends lost 2 bases and 4 bases respectively, with 8 bases between them. CDR3 length equals 13 residues. CDR1 MNHEY and CDR2 SVGAGI come from the germline V gene.

This clone showed up just a few times. The V call is TRBV6-2 or TRBV6-3, the J call TRBJ1-5, with D maybe TRBD1 (5 bases). The CDR3 totals 15 residues. V gave up 6 bases and J gave up 4 bases, with 16 bases separating them. Germline V gene lookup returns CDR1 MNHEY and CDR2 SVGEGT. CDR3 sequence: CASSNQGLGNQPQHF. The CDR3 DNA reads as TGTGCCAGCAGCAACCAGGGTCTGGGGAATCAGCCCCAGCATTTT.

The V gene is TRBV3-1 (or the pseudogene TRBV3-2), the J gene TRBJ2-5; possible D gene TRBD1, 6 bases. The CDR3 runs to 17 residues. Per germline, CDR1 LGHDT and CDR2 YNNKEL (reference sequence). Trimming removed 4 bases at V and 5 bases at J, with 23 bases between. CDR3 sequence: CASSRTLFGTPKETQYF. Here the CDR3 DNA reads TGTGCCAGCAGCCGGACGTTATTCGGGACACCAAAGGAGACCCAGTACTTC.

This sequence joins TRBV27 and TRBJ2-3, with D tentatively TRBD1 (5 bases). Germline V CDR1 and CDR2: MNHEY, SMNVEV (reference sequence). This CDR3 is built from 14 residues. With 5 bases removed from V and 1 base from J, the gap between germline ends came to 10 bases. The CDR3: CASSPRQRTDTQYF. The CDR3 bases are TGTGCCAGCAGTCCACGACAGCGCACAGATACGCAGTATTTT.

The chain employs TRBV9 and TRBJ2-7, with 8 nucleotides matching TRBD1. Germline CDR1 reads SGDLS; CDR2 reads YYNGEE. After removal of 3 bases from V and 3 bases from J, the junction contained 11 bases not matched to a gene. The CDR3 sequence is 16 residues long. The CDR3 coding sequence is TGTGCCAGCAGCGCTACTCCCGGGACAGGTCGCTACGAGCAGTACTTC. Protein sequence: CASSATPGTGRYEQYF.

The chain uses TRBV29-1 and TRBJ2-4; D gene unclear. Trimming left V 4 bases short and J 5 bases short, with 12 bases between. There are 13 residues in the CDR3. Germline lookup yields CDR1 SQVTM and CDR2 ANQGSEA. The chain's CDR3 is CSVAPWAENIQYF. As DNA, the CDR3 is TGCAGCGTTGCACCCTGGGCCGAAAACATTCAGTACTTC. Filled out from reference TRBV29-1 and TRBJ2-4, the complete variable domain reads SAVISQKPSRDICQRGTSLTIQCQVDSQVTMMFWYRQQPGQSLTLIATANQGSEATYESGFVIDKFPISRPNLTFSTLTVSNMSPEDSSIYLCSVAPWAENIQYFGAGTRLSVL.

The J gene is TRBJ2-1, the V gene TRBV9; 10 bases fit TRBD2. Losses at the gene ends were 3 bases for V and 4 bases for J; bases not matched to a gene: 4. Germline CDR1 reads SGDLS; CDR2 reads YYNGEE. The CDR3 loop spans 15 amino acids. The CDR3 coding sequence is TGTGCCAGCAGCGAGCGGGAGGGCAGATACAATGAGCAGTTCTTC. Amino acid sequence: CASSEREGRYNEQFF.

This rearrangement joins TRBV6-6 to TRBJ2-1, with a possible D match to TRBD2 (6 bases). In germline, CDR1 is MNHNY, CDR2 SVGAGI (reference sequence). The V gene lost 2 bases and the J gene lost 14 bases, with 25 bases spanning the gap. The CDR3 is 16 residues long. In DNA form, the CDR3 reads TGTGCCAGCAGTTACGGGCAGGCACGGCCTGGAGGAGGGGAGTTCTTC. It is translated as CASSYGQARPGGGEFF.

The chain links TRBV7-9 to TRBJ2-2; 7 positions agree with TRBD1. With V trimmed by 3 bases and J by 9 bases, 10 bases remained unmatched. The CDR3 consists of 15 residues. Germline values: CDR1 SEHNR, CDR2 FQNEAQ (reference sequence). Here the CDR3 reads CASSFAIGGRRELFF. The CDR3 bases are TGTGCCAGCAGCTTTGCTATAGGGGGCCGCAGGGAGCTGTTTTTT. Full variable domain (outside the CDR3, taken from reference TRBV7-9 and TRBJ2-2): DTGVSQNPRHKITKRGQNVTFRCDPISEHNRLYWYRQTLGQGPEFLTYFQNEAQLEKSRLLSDRFSAERPKGSFSTLEIQRTEQGDSAMYLCASSFAIGGRRELFFGEGSRLTVL.

The chain carries TRBV2 and TRBJ1-1; perhaps TRBD1 as D (5 bases). V was clipped by 4 bases and J by 1 base, with 13 bases between them. The CDR3 contains 15 residues. Germline CDR1 and CDR2: SNHLY and FYNNEI. The CDR3 region has the DNA TGTGCCAGCAGTGCCAAGGGGCGAGGGAACACTGAAGCTTTCTTT. The encoded protein is CASSAKGRGNTEAFF. The variable domain in full, with the rest retrieved from reference TRBV2 and TRBJ1-1, is EPEVTQTPSHQVTQMGQEVILRCVPISNHLYFYWYRQILGQKVEFLVSFYNNEISEKSEIFDDQFSVERPDGSNFTLKIRSTKLEDSAMYFCASSAKGRGNTEAFFGQGTRLTVV.

The chain joins TRBV3-1 (or the pseudogene TRBV3-2) to TRBJ2-1; TRBD2 is a possible D gene (6 bases). The germline V gene encodes CDR1 LGHDT and CDR2 YNNKEL (reference sequence). The V end was cut by 4 bases, the J end by 0 bases, with 10 bases between. This CDR3 is built from 15 residues. This CDR3 reads CASSPYSGSYNEQFF. The CDR3 DNA sequence: TGTGCCAGCAGCCCTTATAGCGGCTCCTACAATGAGCAGTTCTTC.

The chain uses TRBV27 and TRBJ2-2; TRBD2 aligns across 10 bases. The V gene's germline CDR1 is MNHEY and CDR2 SMNVEV (reference sequence). V lost 8 bases and J lost 7; bases outside the gene matches: 4. This CDR3 has 13 residues. In DNA form, the CDR3 reads TGTGCCAGCGGTCCTAGCGGGAGCGGGGAGCTGTTTTTT. Its protein is CASGPSGSGELFF.

The CDR3 nucleotides read TGTGCCAGTAGGGGCCCAGCGGGCTATGGGGCCAACGTCCTGACTTTC. Protein: CASRGPAGYGANVLTF. This rearrangement joins TRBV19 to TRBJ2-6, with D possibly being TRBD2 (6 bases). The CDR3 contains 16 residues. Germline values: CDR1 LNHDA, CDR2 SQIVND (reference sequence). V lost 6 bases to trimming and J lost 3 bases, with 15 bases between them. Variable domain in full (rest from reference TRBV19 and TRBJ2-6): DGGITQSPKYLFRKEGQNVTLSCEQNLNHDAMYWYRQDPGQGLRLIYYSQIVNDFQKGDIAEGYSVSREKKESFPLTVTSAQKNPTAFYLCASRGPAGYGANVLTFGAGSRLTVL.

This sequence joins TRBV5-1 and TRBJ2-5, with TRBD1 identical over 9 bases. This CDR3 contains 14 residues. Looked up from germline, CDR1 is SGHRS and CDR2 is YFSETQ. Trimming took 4 bases from V and 6 from J; bases not matched to a gene: 7. CDR3 DNA sequence: TGCGCCAGCAGCCCGGGACAGGGTGAGCAGACCCAGTACTTC. The encoded protein is CASSPGQGEQTQYF.

The CDR3 protein is CASSFAGGMNEQFF. The CDR3 DNA reads as TGTGCCAGCAGCTTTGCGGGAGGTATGAATGAGCAGTTCTTC. The chain joins TRBV7-8 to TRBJ2-1, with TRBD2 matching over 8 bases. The CDR3 is 14 residues long. The germline gives CDR1 SGHVS, CDR2 FQNEAQ. With V trimmed by 3 bases and J by 7 bases, 5 bases remained unmatched.

This chain uses TRBV19 with TRBJ2-7, with D perhaps TRBD1 (5 bases). This CDR3 is 13 amino acids long. The V and J ends lost 2 bases and 3 bases respectively, with 8 bases between them. Germline lookup yields CDR1 LNHDA and CDR2 SQIVND (reference sequence). CDR3 coding DNA: TGTGCCAGTAGTATAAGGGGAATCTACGAGCAGTACTTC. Its translation is CASSIRGIYEQYF.

This chain links TRBV20-1 with TRBJ2-2; no reliable D call. Germline CDR1 reads DFQATT; CDR2 reads SNEGSKA (reference sequence). V shed 6 bases and J shed 3 bases, with 5 bases lying between them. This CDR3 has 11 residues. CDR3 protein: CSAIYTGELFF. The CDR3 nucleotides read TGCAGTGCCATTTACACCGGGGAGCTGTTTTTT.

The V and J genes are TRBV6-5 and TRBJ2-1; no reliable D call. Germline values: CDR1 MNHEY, CDR2 SVGAGI. The CDR3 is 15 residues long. Trimming took 0 bases from V and 9 from J, leaving 15 bases between them. In nucleotides, the CDR3 is TGTGCCAGCAGTTACTCGAATGCGGTTTTGGGTGAGCAGTTCTTC. Its protein product is CASSYSNAVLGEQFF.

This chain links TRBV10-3 with TRBJ2-7; 7 positions match TRBD2. Germline V CDR1 and CDR2: ENHRY, SYGVKD. V shed 3 bases and J 5 bases; nucleotides not matched to a gene: 7. CDR3 length: 14 residues. CDR3 sequence (DNA): TGTGCCATCAGTGACTGGGGGAGGGAACACGAGCAGTACTTC. Translating it yields CAISDWGREHEQYF.

The V call is TRBV10-3, the J call TRBJ2-5, with 7 bases matching TRBD2. With V trimmed by 10 bases and J by 10 bases, 15 bases remained unmatched. Looked up from germline, CDR1 is ENHRY and CDR2 is SYGVKD. The CDR3 runs to 13 residues. The CDR3 DNA is TGTGCCACCCTAGGGGAGGGCCTCAGTAACCAGTACTTC. The encoded protein is CATLGEGLSNQYF.